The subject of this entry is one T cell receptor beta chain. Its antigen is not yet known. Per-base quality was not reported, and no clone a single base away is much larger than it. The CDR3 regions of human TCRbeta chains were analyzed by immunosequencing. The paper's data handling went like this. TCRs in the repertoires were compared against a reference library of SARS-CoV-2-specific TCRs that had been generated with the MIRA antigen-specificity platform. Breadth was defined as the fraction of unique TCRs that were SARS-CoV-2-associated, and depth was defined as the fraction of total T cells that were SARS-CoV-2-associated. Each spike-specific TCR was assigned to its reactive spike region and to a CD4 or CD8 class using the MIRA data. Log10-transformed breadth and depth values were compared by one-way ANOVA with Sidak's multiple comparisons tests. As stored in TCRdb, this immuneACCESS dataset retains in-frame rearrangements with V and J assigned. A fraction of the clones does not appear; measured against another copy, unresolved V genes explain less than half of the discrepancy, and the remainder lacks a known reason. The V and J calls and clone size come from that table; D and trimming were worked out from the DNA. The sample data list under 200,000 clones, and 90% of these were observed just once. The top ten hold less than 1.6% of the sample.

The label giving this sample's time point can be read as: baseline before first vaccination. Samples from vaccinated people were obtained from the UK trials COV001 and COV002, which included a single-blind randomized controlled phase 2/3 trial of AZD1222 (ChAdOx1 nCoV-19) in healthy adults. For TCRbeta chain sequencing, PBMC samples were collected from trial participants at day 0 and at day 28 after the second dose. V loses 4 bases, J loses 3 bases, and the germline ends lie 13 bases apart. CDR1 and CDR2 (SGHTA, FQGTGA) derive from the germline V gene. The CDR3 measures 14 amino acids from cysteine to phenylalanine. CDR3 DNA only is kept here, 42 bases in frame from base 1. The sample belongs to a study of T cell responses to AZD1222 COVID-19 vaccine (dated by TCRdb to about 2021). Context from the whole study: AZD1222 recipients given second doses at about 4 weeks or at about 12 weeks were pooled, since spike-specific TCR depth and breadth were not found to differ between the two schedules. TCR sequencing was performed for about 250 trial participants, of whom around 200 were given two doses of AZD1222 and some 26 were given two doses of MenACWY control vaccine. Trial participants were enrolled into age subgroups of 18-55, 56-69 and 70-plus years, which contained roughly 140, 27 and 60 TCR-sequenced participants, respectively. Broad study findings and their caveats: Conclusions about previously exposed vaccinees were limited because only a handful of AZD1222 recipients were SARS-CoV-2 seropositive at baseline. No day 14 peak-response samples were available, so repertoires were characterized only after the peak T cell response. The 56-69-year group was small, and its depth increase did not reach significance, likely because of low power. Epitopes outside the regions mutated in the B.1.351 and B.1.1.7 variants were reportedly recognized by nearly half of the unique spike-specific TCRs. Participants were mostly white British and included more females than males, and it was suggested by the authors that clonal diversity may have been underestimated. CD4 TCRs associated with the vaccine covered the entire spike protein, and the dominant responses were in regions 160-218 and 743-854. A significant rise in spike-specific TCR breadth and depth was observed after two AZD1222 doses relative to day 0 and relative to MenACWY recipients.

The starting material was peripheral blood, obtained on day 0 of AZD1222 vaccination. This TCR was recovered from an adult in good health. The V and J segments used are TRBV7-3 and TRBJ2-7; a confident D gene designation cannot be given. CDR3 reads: CASSSGGRNYEQYF. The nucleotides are TGTGCCAGCAGCTCCGGCGGAAGGAACTACGAGCAGTACTTC.